One and the same sample provided the 32 T cell receptor beta chains below, sequenced in a study of blood T cell repertoires in COVID-19. Using immunoSEQ multiplex PCR, the repertoire was profiled, and TCRdb retains in-frame clones only, with some absent. The table lists under 200,000 clones, approximately 82% of them singletons, with more than 4.5% in the top ten. The sequenced sample consisted of PBMCs or T cells enriched from blood (not recorded which). All receptors derive from a woman aged 60-75 years with acute COVID-19.

This clone was seen a few times. Here the CDR3 DNA reads TGCAGCGTTGATGGGCCGGGAGGGGGTGAGACCCAGTACTTC. It is translated as CSVDGPGGGETQYF. This chain joins TRBV29-1 and TRBJ2-5; 8 bases fit TRBD2. Germline V lookup: CDR1 SQVTM, CDR2 ANQGSEA. This CDR3 is built from 14 residues. With V trimmed by 3 bases and J by 5 bases, 8 bases remained unmatched.

The V gene is TRBV29-1, the J gene TRBJ2-7; tentatively, D is TRBD2 (7 bases). The germline V gene encodes CDR1 SQVTM and CDR2 ANQGSEA. This CDR3 has 11 amino acids. V lost 6 bases, J lost 5 bases, and 11 bases lay in between. The CDR3 nucleotides are TGCAGCGTCGGGGGGCTCGACGAGCAGTACTTC. Translation gives CSVGGLDEQYF.

This clone was picked up one time. This sequence joins TRBV30 and TRBJ1-3; unclear D gene. This CDR3 region has 12 residues. Germline V CDR1 and CDR2: GTSNPN, SVGIG (reference sequence). Trimming shortened V by 1 base and J by 6 bases, and 7 bases separated the two germline ends. The CDR3 DNA reads as TGTGCCTGGAGTGGTGACTCAAACACCATATATTTT. Translated: CAWSGDSNTIYF.

In this sample, this clone turned up a few times. The chain employs TRBV11-2 and TRBJ2-7, with 10 nucleotides matching TRBD1. This CDR3 is built from 15 residues. V shed 1 base and J 2 bases; nucleotides not matched to a gene: 2. CDR1 and CDR2 from the germline V gene are SGHAT and FQNNGV. The CDR3, as DNA: TGTGCCAGCAGCTTAGCAGACAGGGGGCCCTACGAGCAGTACTTC. This translates into CASSLADRGPYEQYF.

The chain links TRBV25-1 to TRBJ1-2, with TRBD1 as a possible D gene (5 bases). Germline CDR1 is MGHDK and CDR2 is SYGVNS. CDR3 length: 12 residues. The V gene lost 6 bases and the J gene lost 6 bases, with 11 bases spanning the gap. CDR3 sequence reads: CASRDPGNGYTF. The CDR3 DNA sequence: TGTGCCAGCAGGGATCCAGGGAATGGCTACACCTTC.

The chain has TRBV6-2 or TRBV6-3 and TRBJ2-3; 13 bases are a match to TRBD2. Germline V CDR1 and CDR2: MNHEY, SVGEGT. The CDR3 is made up of 16 amino acids. The junction had 5 bases not matched to a gene; V was cut back by 2 bases and J by 6 bases. The CDR3 DNA is TGTGCCAGCAGTTACGTACTAGCGGGGGGGCCCGATACGCAGTATTTT. As protein: CASSYVLAGGPDTQYF.

This sequence joins TRBV30 and TRBJ2-7, with TRBD1 matching over 9 bases. This CDR3 spans 12 amino acids. Germline V gene data show CDR1 as GTSNPN and CDR2 as SVGIG (reference sequence). J gave up 6 bases and V 3 bases, and 3 bases lay outside the gene matches. CDR3: CAWSLTGGEQYV. The CDR3 DNA follows: TGTGCCTGGAGCTTGACAGGGGGCGAGCAGTACGTC.

The chain employs TRBV7-9 and TRBJ2-7; 12 bases match TRBD2. The trim removed 3 bases at V and 3 bases at J, leaving 3 bases unmatched. From germline, CDR1 is SEHNR and CDR2 FQNEAQ (reference sequence). The CDR3 runs 15 residues. The CDR3 DNA reads as TGTGCCAGCAGCTTGCCTAGCGGGGGGGTCTACGAGCAGTACGTC. Translation gives CASSLPSGGVYEQYV.

A few counts support this clone. The CDR3 sequence: CASSRPYRQGAGEQYV. Written as DNA, the CDR3 is TGTGCCAGCAGTCGACCGTACCGACAGGGGGCTGGAGAGCAGTACGTC. V and J are TRBV28 and TRBJ2-7; 10 bases are shared with TRBD1. The CDR3 spans 16 residues. The germline CDR1 and CDR2 sequences are MDHEN and SYDVKM. V was clipped by 5 bases and J by 7 bases; unmatched bases: 14.

The gene calls are TRBV6-2 or TRBV6-3 and TRBJ2-1; 7 bases fit TRBD2. The CDR3 has 18 residues. V lost 8 bases, J lost 3 bases, and 19 bases stayed unmatched. Per the germline V gene, CDR1 is MNHEY and CDR2 is SVGEGT. CDR3 in DNA: TGTGCCAGCCGTTCGGGGGGACCGGGGAGTGAGAGCTACAATGAGCAGTTCTTC. It encodes CASRSGGPGSESYNEQFF.

This chain uses TRBV12-3 or TRBV12-4 with TRBJ2-7; D not resolved. The CDR3 has 13 amino acids. Trimming took 6 bases from V and 3 from J, leaving 12 bases between them. The CDR3 reads CASSSSVNYEQYF. In nucleotides, the CDR3 is TGTGCCAGCAGCTCTTCCGTTAACTACGAGCAGTACTTC.

This clone was seen at least ten times. The rearrangement joins TRBV12-3 or TRBV12-4 to TRBJ2-5; D is ambiguous. V lost 3 bases to trimming and J lost 5 bases, with 10 bases between them. This CDR3 has 13 residues. The CDR3 nucleotides read TGTGCCAGCAGTTTTTACTTGATGGAGACCCAGTACTTC. Translating it yields CASSFYLMETQYF.

The V and J genes are TRBV3-1 (or the pseudogene TRBV3-2) and TRBJ2-5; 8 positions match TRBD1. Germline loops: CDR1 LGHDT, CDR2 YNNKEL (reference sequence). The CDR3 covers 15 residues. V was pared by 4 bases and J by 5 bases, with 9 bases of the junction left unmatched. CDR3 DNA sequence: TGTGCCAGCAGCCCCCAGGACAGGGAAGATGAGACCCAGTACTTC. It yields the protein CASSPQDREDETQYF.

V usage is TRBV19 and J usage is TRBJ2-3, with 10 bases lining up with TRBD1. CDR3 length: 18 amino acids. Germline V gives CDR1 LNHDA, CDR2 SQIVND (reference sequence). The V segment lost 5 bases and the J segment 0 bases; nucleotides outside the gene matches: 11. This CDR3 is CASSVRDRGFTSTDTQYF. DNA for the CDR3: TGTGCCAGTAGTGTGAGGGACAGGGGATTTACTAGCACAGATACGCAGTATTTT.

For the CDR3, the DNA is TGTGCCAGCAGACCCGGGACAGGGACAGAAGCTTTCTTT. It codes for CASRPGTGTEAFF. The V gene is TRBV28, the J gene TRBJ1-1, with 9 bases aligning to TRBD1. The CDR3 spans 13 residues. Per germline, CDR1 MDHEN and CDR2 SYDVKM. Germline trimming cut 6 bases from V and 8 bases from J; bases unmatched to any gene: 7.

This rearrangement joins TRBV14 to TRBJ1-6; D may be TRBD1 (5 bases). The CDR3 contains 14 residues. CDR1 and CDR2 from the germline V gene are SGHDN and FVKESK. V was pared by 3 bases and J by 2 bases, with 5 bases between. The CDR3 DNA is TGTGCCAGCAGCCAGGACACCTATAATTCACCCCTCCACTTT. Amino acid sequence: CASSQDTYNSPLHF.

The rearrangement joins TRBV19 to TRBJ1-1, with 7 bases aligning to TRBD1. CDR3 length: 14 amino acids. Per the germline V gene, CDR1 is LNHDA and CDR2 is SQIVND (reference sequence). V dropped 4 bases and J dropped 5; count of bases not matched to a gene: 7. Written as DNA, the CDR3 is TGTGCCAGTAGTACGCGGACAGGCGGGACTGAAGCTTTCTTT. It specifies CASSTRTGGTEAFF.

The CDR3 DNA is TGTGCCAGCAGTCCCATTGGACAGGGTTCCAATTCACCCCTCCACTTT. This translates into CASSPIGQGSNSPLHF. The chain has TRBV28 and TRBJ1-6; 8 nucleotides agree with TRBD1. Germline V gene sequence: CDR1 MDHEN, CDR2 SYDVKM. The CDR3 spans 16 residues. Trimming at V came to 5 bases and at J to 7 bases, leaving 10 bases not matched to a gene.

The CDR3 nucleotides read TGTGCCAGCAGCTTGGTTTCGGCGGCCAGAGACACCATATATTTT. Amino acid sequence: CASSLVSAARDTIYF. The chain recombines TRBV5-6 with TRBJ1-3, with D unclear. The V and J ends lost 0 bases and 8 bases respectively, with 15 bases between them. The CDR3 totals 15 residues. Germline V lookup: CDR1 SGHDT, CDR2 YYEEEE.

The chain links TRBV10-3 to TRBJ1-2, with 9 bases aligning to TRBD1. V lost 11 bases to trimming and J lost 1 base; unmatched junction nucleotides: 11. CDR1 ENHRY and CDR2 SYGVKD come from the germline V gene. CDR3 length: 15 amino acids. This CDR3 is CAAVGGQGHNYGYTF. CDR3 nucleotides: TGTGCCGCCGTGGGGGGACAGGGACATAACTATGGCTACACCTTC.

The chain has TRBV7-2 and TRBJ1-2, with D maybe TRBD1 (5 bases). V was pared by 5 bases and J by 0 bases, with 10 bases between. CDR3 length: 14 amino acids. Germline V gives CDR1 SGHTA, CDR2 FQGNSA. Here the CDR3 reads CASSPREANYGYTF. The CDR3 DNA sequence: TGTGCCAGCAGCCCCAGGGAGGCTAACTATGGCTACACCTTC.

J is TRBJ2-3 and V is TRBV24-1, with TRBD1 as a possible D gene (5 bases). Germline assignment: CDR1 KGHDR and CDR2 SFDVKD. The CDR3 has 13 residues. Trimming left V 4 bases short and J 11 bases short, with 15 bases between. This CDR3 reads CATSDHDSPGQYF. As DNA, the CDR3 is TGTGCCACCAGTGACCACGACAGCCCAGGGCAGTATTTT.

V gene TRBV4-3 combines with J gene TRBJ1-1, with D tentatively TRBD1 (5 bases). The CDR3 covers 16 residues. The V and J ends lost 5 bases and 5 bases respectively, with 21 bases between them. Germline V CDR1 and CDR2: LGHNA, YSLEER. The CDR3 nucleotides are TGCGCCAGCAGCAAGGGGTCGGTAGTATTAGAGACTGAAGCTTTCTTT. Translation gives CASSKGSVVLETEAFF.

The rearrangement links TRBV5-1 to TRBJ2-3; TRBD2 might be the D (5 bases). CDR3 length: 18 residues. Between the trimmed V and J ends, which lost 4 bases and 1 base, there was a span of 22 bases. Per the germline V gene, CDR1 is SGHRS and CDR2 is YFSETQ. The CDR3 loop reads CASSMDGGLQPRTDTQYF. Here the CDR3 DNA reads TGCGCCAGCAGCATGGATGGAGGTTTACAACCCCGCACAGATACGCAGTATTTT.

The chain links TRBV30 to TRBJ1-3; no clear D gene. The CDR3 spans 15 residues. V lost 0 bases and J 0 bases, leaving 9 bases between the germline ends. From germline, CDR1 is GTSNPN and CDR2 SVGIG (reference sequence). The CDR3 nucleotides are TGTGCCTGGAGTGTAGGTCACAGCTCTGGAAACACCATATATTTT. Protein sequence: CAWSVGHSSGNTIYF.

The chain uses TRBV5-1 and TRBJ1-2, with TRBD1 matching 8 bases. Germline CDR1 SGHRS, CDR2 YFSETQ. Trimming took 4 bases from V and 9 from J; bases not matched to a gene: 8. This CDR3 has 13 amino acids. CDR3 amino acids: CASSLGQGGRYTF. The CDR3 bases are TGCGCCAGCAGCCTCGGACAGGGTGGGCGCTACACCTTC.

V usage is TRBV6-2 or TRBV6-3 and J usage is TRBJ2-7; 8 nucleotides line up with TRBD1. J was trimmed by 2 bases and V by 6 bases; bases with no gene match: 6. The germline gives CDR1 MNHEY, CDR2 SVGEGT. There are 14 residues in the CDR3. CDR3 sequence (DNA): TGTGCCAGCAGCCCCGGGACAGGCCCCTACGAGCAGTACTTC. Its protein is CASSPGTGPYEQYF.

V and J are TRBV2 and TRBJ2-5; D not resolved. The CDR3 is 12 residues long. Deletions cut 6 bases from V and 5 bases from J, with 10 bases between. CDR1 and CDR2 from the germline V gene are SNHLY and FYNNEI. CDR3 coding DNA: TGTGCCAGCAGGAGTTCAGCGGAGACCCAGTACTTC. This encodes CASRSSAETQYF. Drawing the rest from reference TRBV2 and TRBJ2-5, the complete variable domain is EPEVTQTPSHQVTQMGQEVILRCVPISNHLYFYWYRQILGQKVEFLVSFYNNEISEKSEIFDDQFSVERPDGSNFTLKIRSTKLEDSAMYFCASRSSAETQYFGPGTRLLVL.

The V call is TRBV24-1, the J call TRBJ2-2; 8 positions agree with TRBD2. The CDR3 has 16 amino acids. Germline V gene data show CDR1 as KGHDR and CDR2 as SFDVKD. With 9 bases clipped from V and 3 bases from J, the junction kept 11 bases outside the gene matches. Written as DNA, the CDR3 is TGTGCCACCTCTTTTCGGGGGGGCTCGGACACCGGGGAGCTGTTTTTT. Translation gives CATSFRGGSDTGELFF.

The rearrangement links TRBV5-5 to TRBJ1-1, with TRBD1 matching 8 bases. Germline V CDR1 and CDR2: SGHKS, YYEKEE (reference sequence). V shed 0 bases and J 4 bases; nucleotides not matched to a gene: 14. The CDR3 spans 18 residues. This chain's CDR3 is CASSLGQGLRRRGTEAFF. CDR3 sequence (DNA): TGTGCCAGCAGCTTGGGACAGGGGCTCCGAAGGAGGGGCACTGAAGCTTTCTTT.

The genes are TRBV6-2 or TRBV6-3 and TRBJ1-5; tentatively, D is TRBD1 (5 bases). The CDR3 is 14 amino acids. The V gene's germline CDR1 is MNHEY and CDR2 SVGEGT. V gave up 7 bases and J gave up 4 bases, with 14 bases separating them. CDR3 DNA sequence: TGTGCCAGCACCCCGACGGGGGGAAATCAGCCCCAGCATTTT. This encodes CASTPTGGNQPQHF.

V is TRBV6-5 and J is TRBJ2-2; 7 positions match TRBD1. This CDR3 contains 14 residues. Germline assignment: CDR1 MNHEY and CDR2 SVGAGI. V was pared by 4 bases and J by 7 bases, with 6 bases of the junction left unmatched. Here the CDR3 DNA reads TGTGCCAGCAGTTCCGACAGGGAGTTCGGGGAGCTGTTTTTT. Encoded protein: CASSSDREFGELFF.